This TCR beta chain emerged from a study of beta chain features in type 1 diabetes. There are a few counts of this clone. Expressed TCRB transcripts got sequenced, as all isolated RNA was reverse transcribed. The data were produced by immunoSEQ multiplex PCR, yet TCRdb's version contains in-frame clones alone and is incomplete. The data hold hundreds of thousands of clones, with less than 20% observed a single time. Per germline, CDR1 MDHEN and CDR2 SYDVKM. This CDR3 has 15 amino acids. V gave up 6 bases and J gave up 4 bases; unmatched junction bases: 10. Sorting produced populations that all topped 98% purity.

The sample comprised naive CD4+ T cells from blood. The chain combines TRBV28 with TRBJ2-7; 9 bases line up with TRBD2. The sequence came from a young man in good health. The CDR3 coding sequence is TGTGCCAGCAGAATCACTAGCGGGCTCCGTTACGAGCAGTACTTC. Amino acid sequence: CASRITSGLRYEQYF.